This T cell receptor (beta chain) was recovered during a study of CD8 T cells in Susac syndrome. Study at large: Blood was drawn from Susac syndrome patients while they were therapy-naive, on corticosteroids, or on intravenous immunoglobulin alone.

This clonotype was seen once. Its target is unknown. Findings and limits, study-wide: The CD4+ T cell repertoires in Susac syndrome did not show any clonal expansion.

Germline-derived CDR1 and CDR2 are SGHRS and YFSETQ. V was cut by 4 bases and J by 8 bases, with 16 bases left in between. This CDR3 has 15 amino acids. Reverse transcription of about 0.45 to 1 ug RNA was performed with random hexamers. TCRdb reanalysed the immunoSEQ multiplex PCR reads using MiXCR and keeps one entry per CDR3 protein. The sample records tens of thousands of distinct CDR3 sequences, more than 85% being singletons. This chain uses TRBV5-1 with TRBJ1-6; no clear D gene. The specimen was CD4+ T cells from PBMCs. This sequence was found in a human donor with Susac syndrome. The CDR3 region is CASSLKQLGDSPLHF. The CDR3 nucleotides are TGCGCCAGCAGCCTAAAACAGCTCGGGGATTCACCCCTCCACTTT.